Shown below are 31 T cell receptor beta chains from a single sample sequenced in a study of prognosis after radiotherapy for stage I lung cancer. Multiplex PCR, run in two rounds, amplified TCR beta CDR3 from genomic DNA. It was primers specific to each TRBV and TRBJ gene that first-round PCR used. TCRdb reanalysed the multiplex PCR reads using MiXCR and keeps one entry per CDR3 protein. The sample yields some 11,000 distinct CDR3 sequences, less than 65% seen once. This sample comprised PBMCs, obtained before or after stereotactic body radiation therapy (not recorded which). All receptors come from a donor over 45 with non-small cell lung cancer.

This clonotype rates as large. CDR3 nucleotide sequence: TGTGCCAGCACGAGGACAGGGGGTGGGGCCCTCCACTTT. Encoded protein: CASTRTGGGALHF. The chain recombines TRBV27 with TRBJ1-6; TRBD1 matches at 10 bases. The CDR3 is made up of 13 amino acids. The germline V gene encodes CDR1 MNHEY and CDR2 SMNVEV (reference sequence). V shed 7 bases and J 14 bases; nucleotides not matched to a gene: 8.

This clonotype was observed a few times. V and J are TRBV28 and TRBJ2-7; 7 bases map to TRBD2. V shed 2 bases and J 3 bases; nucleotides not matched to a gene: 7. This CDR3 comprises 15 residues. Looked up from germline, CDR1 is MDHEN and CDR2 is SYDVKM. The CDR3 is CASSLLWRENYEQYF. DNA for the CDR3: TGTGCCAGCAGTTTACTCTGGCGGGAGAACTACGAGCAGTACTTC.

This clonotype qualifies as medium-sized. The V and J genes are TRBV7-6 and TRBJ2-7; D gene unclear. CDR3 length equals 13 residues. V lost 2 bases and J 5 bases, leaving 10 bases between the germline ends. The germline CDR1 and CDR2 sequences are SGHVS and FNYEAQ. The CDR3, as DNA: TGTGCCAGCAGCTTAACTCTCAGTGACGAGCAGTACTTC. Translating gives CASSLTLSDEQYF. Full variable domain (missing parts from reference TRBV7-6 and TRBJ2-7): GAGVSQSPRYKVTKRGQDVALRCDPISGHVSLYWYRQALGQGPEFLTYFNYEAQQDKSGLPNDRFSAERPEGSISTLTIQRTEQRDSAMYRCASSLTLSDEQYFGPGTRLTVT.

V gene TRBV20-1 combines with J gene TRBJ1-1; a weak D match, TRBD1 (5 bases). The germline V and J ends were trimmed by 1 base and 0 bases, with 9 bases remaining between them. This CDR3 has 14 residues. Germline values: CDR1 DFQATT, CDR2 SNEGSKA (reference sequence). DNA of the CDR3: TGCAGTGCTAGAGCCGGGGCCCTGAACACTGAAGCTTTCTTT. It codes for CSARAGALNTEAFF.

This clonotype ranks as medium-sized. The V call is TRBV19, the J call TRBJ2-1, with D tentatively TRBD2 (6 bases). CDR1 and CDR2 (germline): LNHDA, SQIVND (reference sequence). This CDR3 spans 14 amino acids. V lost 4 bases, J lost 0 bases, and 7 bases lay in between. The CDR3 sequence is CASSTGSSYNEQFF. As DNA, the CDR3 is TGTGCCAGTAGTACCGGGAGCTCCTACAATGAGCAGTTCTTC.

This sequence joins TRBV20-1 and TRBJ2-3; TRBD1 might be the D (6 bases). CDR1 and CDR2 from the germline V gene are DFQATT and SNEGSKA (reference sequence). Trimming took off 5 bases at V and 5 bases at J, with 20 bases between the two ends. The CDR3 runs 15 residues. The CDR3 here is CSARTPSGVIDTQYF. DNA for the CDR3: TGCAGTGCTCGAACCCCCTCAGGGGTTATAGATACGCAGTATTTT.

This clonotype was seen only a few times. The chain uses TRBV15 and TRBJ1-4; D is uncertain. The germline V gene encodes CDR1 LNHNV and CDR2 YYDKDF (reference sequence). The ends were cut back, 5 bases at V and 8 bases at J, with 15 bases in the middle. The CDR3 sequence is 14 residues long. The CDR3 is CATSRYAGGEKLFF. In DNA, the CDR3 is TGTGCCACCAGCCGGTACGCGGGAGGGGAAAAACTGTTTTTT.

CDR3 DNA sequence: TGTGCCACCAAAACTAGCGGGGCTTACGAGCAGTACTTC. Translation: CATKTSGAYEQYF. The chain recombines TRBV7-9 with TRBJ2-7, with TRBD2 matching 10 bases. V lost 10 bases to trimming and J lost 4 bases; unmatched junction nucleotides: 7. The CDR3 loop spans 13 amino acids. The germline gives CDR1 SEHNR, CDR2 FQNEAQ (reference sequence). Using reference TRBV7-9 and TRBJ2-7 for the parts outside the CDR3, the full variable domain is DTGVSQNPRHKITKRGQNVTFRCDPISEHNRLYWYRQTLGQGPEFLTYFQNEAQLEKSRLLSDRFSAERPKGSFSTLEIQRTEQGDSAMYLCATKTSGAYEQYFGPGTRLTVT.

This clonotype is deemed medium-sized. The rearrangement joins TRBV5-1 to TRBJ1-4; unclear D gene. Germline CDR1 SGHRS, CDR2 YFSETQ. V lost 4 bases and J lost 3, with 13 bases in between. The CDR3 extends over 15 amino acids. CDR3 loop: CASSPSGEPNEKLFF. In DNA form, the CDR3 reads TGCGCCAGCAGCCCTTCGGGTGAACCTAATGAAAAACTGTTTTTT.

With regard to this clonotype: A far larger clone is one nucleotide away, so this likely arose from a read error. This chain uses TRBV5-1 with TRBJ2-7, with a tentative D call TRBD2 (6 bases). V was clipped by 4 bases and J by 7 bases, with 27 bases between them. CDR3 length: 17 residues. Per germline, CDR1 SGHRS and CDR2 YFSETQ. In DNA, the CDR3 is TGCGCCAGCAGCCTATCGGGGACGGGAGACTTCTACAATGAGCAGTACTTC. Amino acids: CASSLSGTGDFYNEQYF.

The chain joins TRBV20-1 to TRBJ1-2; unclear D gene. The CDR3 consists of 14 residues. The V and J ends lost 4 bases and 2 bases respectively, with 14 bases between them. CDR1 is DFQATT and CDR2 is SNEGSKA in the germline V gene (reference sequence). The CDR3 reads CSAITGVENYGYTF. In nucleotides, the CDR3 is TGCAGTGCTATCACCGGGGTGGAGAACTATGGCTACACCTTC.

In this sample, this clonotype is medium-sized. CDR3 protein: CASSLLAVLGDEQFF. As DNA, the CDR3 is TGTGCCAGCAGTTTACTAGCGGTCTTGGGGGATGAGCAGTTCTTC. The chain recombines TRBV6-2 or TRBV6-3 with TRBJ2-1; 8 positions match TRBD2. Germline values: CDR1 MNHEY, CDR2 SVGEGT. This CDR3 region has 15 residues. V dropped 4 bases and J dropped 8; count of bases not matched to a gene: 10.

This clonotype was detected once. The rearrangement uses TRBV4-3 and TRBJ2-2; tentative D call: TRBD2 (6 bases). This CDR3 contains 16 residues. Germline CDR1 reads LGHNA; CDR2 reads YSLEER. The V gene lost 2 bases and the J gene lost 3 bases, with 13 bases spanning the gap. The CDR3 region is CASSQSLREYTGELFF. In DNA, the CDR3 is TGCGCCAGCAGCCAATCCCTCCGGGAGTACACCGGGGAGCTGTTTTTT.

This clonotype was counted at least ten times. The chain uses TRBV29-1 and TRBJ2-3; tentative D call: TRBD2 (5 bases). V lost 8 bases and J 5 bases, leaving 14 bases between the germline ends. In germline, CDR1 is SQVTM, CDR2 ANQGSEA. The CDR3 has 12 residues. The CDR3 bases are TGCAGCTGTAGCGAATCAGGAGATACGCAGTATTTT. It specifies CSCSESGDTQYF.

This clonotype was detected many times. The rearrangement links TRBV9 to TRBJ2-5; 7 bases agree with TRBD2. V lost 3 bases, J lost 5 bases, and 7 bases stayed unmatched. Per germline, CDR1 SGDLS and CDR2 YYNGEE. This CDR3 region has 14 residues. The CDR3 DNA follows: TGTGCCAGCAGCGGGATGTTCGGGGGGGAGACCCAGTACTTC. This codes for CASSGMFGGETQYF.

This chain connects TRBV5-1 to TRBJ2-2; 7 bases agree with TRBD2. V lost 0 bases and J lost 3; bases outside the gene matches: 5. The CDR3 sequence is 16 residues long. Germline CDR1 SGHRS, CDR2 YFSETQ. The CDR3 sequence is CASSLDRTSDTGELFF. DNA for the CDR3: TGCGCCAGCAGCTTGGACCGGACTAGTGACACCGGGGAGCTGTTTTTT. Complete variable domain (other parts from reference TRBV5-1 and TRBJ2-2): KAGVTQTPRYLIKTRGQQVTLSCSPISGHRSVSWYQQTPGQGLQFLFEYFSETQRNKGNFPGRFSGRQFSNSRSEMNVSTLELGDSALYLCASSLDRTSDTGELFFGEGSRLTVL.

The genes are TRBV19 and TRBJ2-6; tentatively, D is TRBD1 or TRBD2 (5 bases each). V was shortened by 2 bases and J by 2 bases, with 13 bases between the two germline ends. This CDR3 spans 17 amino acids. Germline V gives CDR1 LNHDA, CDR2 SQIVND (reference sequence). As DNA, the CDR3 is TGTGCCAGTAGTATATCGAGGGGTTTTACTGGGGCCAACGTCCTGACTTTC. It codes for CASSISRGFTGANVLTF.

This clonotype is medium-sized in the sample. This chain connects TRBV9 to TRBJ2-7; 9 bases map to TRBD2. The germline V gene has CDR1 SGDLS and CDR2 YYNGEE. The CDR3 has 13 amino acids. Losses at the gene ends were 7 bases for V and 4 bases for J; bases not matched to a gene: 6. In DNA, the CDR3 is TGTGCCAGCGGCGGGACTAGCCATTACGAGCAGTACTTC. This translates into CASGGTSHYEQYF.

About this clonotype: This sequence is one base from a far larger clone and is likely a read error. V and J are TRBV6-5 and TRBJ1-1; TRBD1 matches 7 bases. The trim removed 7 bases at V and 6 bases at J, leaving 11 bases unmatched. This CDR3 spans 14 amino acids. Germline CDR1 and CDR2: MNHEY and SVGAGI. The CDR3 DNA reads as TGTGCCAGCAATCCGACAGGGAGCGCCTCTGAAGCTTTCTTT. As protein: CASNPTGSASEAFF.

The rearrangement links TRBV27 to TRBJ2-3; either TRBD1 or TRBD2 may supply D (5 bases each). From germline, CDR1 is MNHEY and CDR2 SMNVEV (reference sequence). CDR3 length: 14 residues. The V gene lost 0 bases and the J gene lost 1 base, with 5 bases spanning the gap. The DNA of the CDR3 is TGTGCCAGCAGTTTATCGGGGGGCACAGATACGCAGTATTTT. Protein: CASSLSGGTDTQYF.

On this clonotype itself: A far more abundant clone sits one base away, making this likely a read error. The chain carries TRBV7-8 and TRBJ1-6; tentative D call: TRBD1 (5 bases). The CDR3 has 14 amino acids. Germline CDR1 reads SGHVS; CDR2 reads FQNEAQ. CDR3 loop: CASSLRQGNSPLDF. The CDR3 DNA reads TGTGCCAGCAGCTTACGGCAGGGTAATTCACCCCTCGACTTT.

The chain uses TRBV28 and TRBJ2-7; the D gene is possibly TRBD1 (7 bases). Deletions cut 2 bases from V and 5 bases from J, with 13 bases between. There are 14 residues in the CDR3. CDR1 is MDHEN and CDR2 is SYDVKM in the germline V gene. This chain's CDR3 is CASSLTGEVNEQYF. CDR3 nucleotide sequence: TGTGCCAGCAGTTTAACAGGGGAGGTTAACGAGCAGTACTTC.

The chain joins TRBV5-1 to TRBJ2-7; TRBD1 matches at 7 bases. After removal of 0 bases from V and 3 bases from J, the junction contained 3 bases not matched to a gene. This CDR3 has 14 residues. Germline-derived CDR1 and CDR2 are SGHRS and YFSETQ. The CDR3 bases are TGCGCCAGCAGCTTGGAGGGGGCAGACTACGAGCAGTACTTC. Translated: CASSLEGADYEQYF.

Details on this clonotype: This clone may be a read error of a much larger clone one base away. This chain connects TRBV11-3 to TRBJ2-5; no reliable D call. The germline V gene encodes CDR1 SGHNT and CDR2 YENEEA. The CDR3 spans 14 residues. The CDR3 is CAISLVRAQETQYF. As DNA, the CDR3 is TGTGCCATCAGCTTAGTCAGAGCTCAAGAGACCCAGTACTTC.

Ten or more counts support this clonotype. The CDR3: CASSQGTREGGNTQYF. The CDR3 DNA is TGTGCCAGCAGCCAAGGGACGCGGGAGGGCGGGAATACGCAGTATTTT. The chain joins TRBV3-2 to TRBJ2-3; the D call TRBD2 from the table was never checked on the DNA. TRBV3-2 is listed as a pseudogene. CDR3 length: 16 residues.

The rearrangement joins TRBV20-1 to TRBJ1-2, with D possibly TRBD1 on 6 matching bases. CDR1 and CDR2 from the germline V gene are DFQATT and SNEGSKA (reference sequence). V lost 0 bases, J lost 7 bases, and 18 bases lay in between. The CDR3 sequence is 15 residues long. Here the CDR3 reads CSAREGPQGFGGYTF. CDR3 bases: TGCAGTGCTAGAGAGGGGCCACAGGGATTCGGTGGCTACACCTTC.

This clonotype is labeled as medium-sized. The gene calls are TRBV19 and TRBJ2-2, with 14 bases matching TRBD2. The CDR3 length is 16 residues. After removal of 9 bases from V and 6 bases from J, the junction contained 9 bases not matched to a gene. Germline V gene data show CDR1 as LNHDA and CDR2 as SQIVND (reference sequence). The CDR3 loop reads CASNVGTSGSAGELFF. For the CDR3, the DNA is TGTGCCAGCAACGTAGGGACTAGCGGGAGTGCCGGGGAGCTGTTTTTT.

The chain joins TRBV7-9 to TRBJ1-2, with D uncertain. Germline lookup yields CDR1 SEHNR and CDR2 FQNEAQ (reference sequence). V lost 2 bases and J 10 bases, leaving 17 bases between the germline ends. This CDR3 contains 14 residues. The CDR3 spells CASSLSGEHYFYTF. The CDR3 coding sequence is TGTGCCAGCAGCTTATCGGGAGAGCACTATTTCTACACCTTC.

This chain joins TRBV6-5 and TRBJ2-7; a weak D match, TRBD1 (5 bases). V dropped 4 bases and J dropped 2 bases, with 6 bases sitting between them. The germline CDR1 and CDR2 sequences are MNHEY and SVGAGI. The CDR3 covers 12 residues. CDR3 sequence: CASSWTPYEQYF. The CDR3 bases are TGTGCCAGCAGTTGGACACCCTACGAGCAGTACTTC.

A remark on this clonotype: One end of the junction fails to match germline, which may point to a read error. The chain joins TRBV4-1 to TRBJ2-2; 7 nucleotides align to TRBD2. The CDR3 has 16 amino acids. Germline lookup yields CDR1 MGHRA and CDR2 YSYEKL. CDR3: CASSQLPGGMSGELFF. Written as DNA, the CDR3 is TGCGCCAGTAGCCAACTCCCGGGGGGTATGTCCGGGGAGCTGTTTTTT.

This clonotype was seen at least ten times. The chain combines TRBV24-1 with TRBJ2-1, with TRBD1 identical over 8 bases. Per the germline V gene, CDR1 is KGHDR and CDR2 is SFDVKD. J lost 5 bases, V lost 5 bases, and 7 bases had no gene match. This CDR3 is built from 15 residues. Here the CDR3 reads CATSARDRSNNEQFF. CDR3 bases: TGTGCCACCAGTGCCCGGGACAGGTCTAACAATGAGCAGTTCTTC.